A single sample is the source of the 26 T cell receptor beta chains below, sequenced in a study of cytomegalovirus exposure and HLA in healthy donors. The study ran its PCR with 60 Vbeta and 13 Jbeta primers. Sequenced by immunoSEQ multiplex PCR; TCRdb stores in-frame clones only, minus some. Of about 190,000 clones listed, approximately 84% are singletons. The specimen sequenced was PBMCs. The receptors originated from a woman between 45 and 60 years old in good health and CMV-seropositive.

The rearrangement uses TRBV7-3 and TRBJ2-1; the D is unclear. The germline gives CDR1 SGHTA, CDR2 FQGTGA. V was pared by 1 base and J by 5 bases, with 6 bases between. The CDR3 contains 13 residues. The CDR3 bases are TGTGCCAGCAGCTTAAATCGGGACAATGAGCAGTTCTTC. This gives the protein CASSLNRDNEQFF.

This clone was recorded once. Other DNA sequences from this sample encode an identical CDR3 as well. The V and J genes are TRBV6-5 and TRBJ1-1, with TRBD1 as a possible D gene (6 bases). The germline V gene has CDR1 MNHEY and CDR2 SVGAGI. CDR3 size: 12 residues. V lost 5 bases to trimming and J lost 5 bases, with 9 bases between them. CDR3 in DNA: TGTGCCAGCAGTAGCCAGGGGACTGAAGCTTTCTTT. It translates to CASSSQGTEAFF.

The CDR3 DNA reads TGTGCCAGCAGTGGTTCTAGGGGAACAGATACGCAGTATTTT. Protein sequence: CASSGSRGTDTQYF. V and J are TRBV2 and TRBJ2-3; tentative D call: TRBD1 (5 bases). The V end was cut by 4 bases, the J end by 3 bases, with 11 bases between. Germline V CDR1 and CDR2: SNHLY, FYNNEI. The CDR3 covers 14 residues. Using reference TRBV2 and TRBJ2-3 for the parts outside the CDR3, the full variable domain is EPEVTQTPSHQVTQMGQEVILRCVPISNHLYFYWYRQILGQKVEFLVSFYNNEISEKSEIFDDQFSVERPDGSNFTLKIRSTKLEDSAMYFCASSGSRGTDTQYFGPGTRLTVL.

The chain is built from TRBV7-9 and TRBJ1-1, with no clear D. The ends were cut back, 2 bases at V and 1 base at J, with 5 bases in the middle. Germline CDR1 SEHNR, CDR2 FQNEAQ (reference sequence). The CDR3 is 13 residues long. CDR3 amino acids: CASSLISNTEAFF. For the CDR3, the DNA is TGTGCCAGCAGCTTAATCTCGAACACTGAAGCTTTCTTT.

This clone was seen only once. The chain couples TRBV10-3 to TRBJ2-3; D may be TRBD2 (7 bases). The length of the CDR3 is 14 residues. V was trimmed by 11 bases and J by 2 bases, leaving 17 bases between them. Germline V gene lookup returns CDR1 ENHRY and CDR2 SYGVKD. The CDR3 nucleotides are TGTGCCGTAGGGGGGGGGCCTCTCACAGATACGCAGTATTTT. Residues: CAVGGGPLTDTQYF.

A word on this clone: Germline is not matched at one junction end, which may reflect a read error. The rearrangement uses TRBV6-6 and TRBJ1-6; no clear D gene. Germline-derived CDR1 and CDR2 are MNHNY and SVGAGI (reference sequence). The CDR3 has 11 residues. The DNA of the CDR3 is TGTGCCAGCGGCGCGGGATCTGGGTTCTACTTT. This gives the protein CASGAGSGFYF.

Written as DNA, the CDR3 is TGTGCCAGCAGCGCAGGACTAGCCTCCTACTCCTACGAGCAGTACTTC. Amino acid sequence: CASSAGLASYSYEQYF. The chain recombines TRBV9 with TRBJ2-7, with 8 bases that match TRBD2. Germline CDR1 SGDLS, CDR2 YYNGEE. CDR3 size: 16 residues. Losses at the gene ends were 3 bases for V and 0 bases for J; bases not matched to a gene: 8.

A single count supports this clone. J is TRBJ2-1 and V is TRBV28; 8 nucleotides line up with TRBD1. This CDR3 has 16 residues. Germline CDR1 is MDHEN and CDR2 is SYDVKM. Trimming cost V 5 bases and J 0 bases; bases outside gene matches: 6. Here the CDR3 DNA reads TGTGCCAGCAGTAACCAGGGGGCAAGCTCCTACAATGAGCAGTTCTTC. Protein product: CASSNQGASSYNEQFF.

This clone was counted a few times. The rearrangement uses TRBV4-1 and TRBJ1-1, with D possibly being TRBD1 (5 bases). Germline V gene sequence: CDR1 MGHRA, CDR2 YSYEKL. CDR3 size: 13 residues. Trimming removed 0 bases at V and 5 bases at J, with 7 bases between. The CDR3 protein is CASSQDQGTEAFF. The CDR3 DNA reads TGCGCCAGCAGCCAAGATCAGGGTACTGAAGCTTTCTTT.

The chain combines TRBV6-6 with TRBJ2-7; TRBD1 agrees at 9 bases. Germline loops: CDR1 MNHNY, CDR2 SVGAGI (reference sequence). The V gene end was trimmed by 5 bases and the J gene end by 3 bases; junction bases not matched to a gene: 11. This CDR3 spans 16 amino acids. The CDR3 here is CASSLPQWGQGYEQYF. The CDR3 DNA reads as TGTGCCAGCAGTCTTCCCCAATGGGGACAGGGCTACGAGCAGTACTTC.

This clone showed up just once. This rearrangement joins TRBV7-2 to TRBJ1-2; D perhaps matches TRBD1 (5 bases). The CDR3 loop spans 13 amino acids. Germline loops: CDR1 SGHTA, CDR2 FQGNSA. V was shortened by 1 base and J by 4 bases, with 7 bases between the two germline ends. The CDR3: CASSLGQLYGYTF. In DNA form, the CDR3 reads TGTGCCAGCAGCTTAGGACAGCTCTATGGCTACACCTTC. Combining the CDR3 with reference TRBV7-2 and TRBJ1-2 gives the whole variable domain GAGVSQSPSNKVTEKGKDVELRCDPISGHTALYWYRQSLGQGLEFLIYFQGNSAPDKSGLPSDRFSAERTGGSVSTLTIQRTQQEDSAVYLCASSLGQLYGYTFGSGTRLTVV.

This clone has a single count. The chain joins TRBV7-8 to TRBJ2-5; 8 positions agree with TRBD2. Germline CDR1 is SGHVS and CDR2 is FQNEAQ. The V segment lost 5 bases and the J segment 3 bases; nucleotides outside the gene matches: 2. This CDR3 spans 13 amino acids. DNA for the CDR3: TGTGCCAGCAGCGGGACTAGTGAAGAGACCCAGTACTTC. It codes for CASSGTSEETQYF.

The CDR3 sequence: CASSLGDSQETQYF. The CDR3 DNA follows: TGCGCCAGCAGCTTGGGGGACAGCCAAGAGACCCAGTACTTC. The genes are TRBV5-1 and TRBJ2-5, with 7 nucleotides matching TRBD1. After removal of 0 bases from V and 1 base from J, the junction contained 0 bases not matched to a gene. The length of the CDR3 is 14 residues. Looked up from germline, CDR1 is SGHRS and CDR2 is YFSETQ. The full variable domain, its missing parts supplied by reference TRBV5-1 and TRBJ2-5, is KAGVTQTPRYLIKTRGQQVTLSCSPISGHRSVSWYQQTPGQGLQFLFEYFSETQRNKGNFPGRFSGRQFSNSRSEMNVSTLELGDSALYLCASSLGDSQETQYFGPGTRLLVL.

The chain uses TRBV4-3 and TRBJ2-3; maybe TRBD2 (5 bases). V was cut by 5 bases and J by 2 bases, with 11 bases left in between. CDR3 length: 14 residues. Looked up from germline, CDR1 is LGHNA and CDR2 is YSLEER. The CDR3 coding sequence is TGCGCCAGCAGCGAAGGCCGGGACACAGATACGCAGTATTTT. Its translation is CASSEGRDTDTQYF.

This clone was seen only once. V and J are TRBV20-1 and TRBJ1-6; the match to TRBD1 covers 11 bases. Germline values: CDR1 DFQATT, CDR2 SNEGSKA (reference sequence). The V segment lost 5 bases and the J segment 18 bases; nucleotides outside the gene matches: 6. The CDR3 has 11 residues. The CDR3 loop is CSAGTGGFHHF. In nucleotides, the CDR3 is TGCAGTGCTGGGACAGGGGGATTTCACCACTTT.

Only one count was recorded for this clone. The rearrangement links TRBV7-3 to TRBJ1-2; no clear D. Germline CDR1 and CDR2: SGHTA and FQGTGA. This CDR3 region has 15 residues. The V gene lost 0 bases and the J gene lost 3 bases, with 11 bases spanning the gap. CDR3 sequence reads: CASSLTGPKDYGYTF. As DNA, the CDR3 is TGTGCCAGCAGCTTAACGGGCCCAAAGGACTATGGCTACACCTTC.

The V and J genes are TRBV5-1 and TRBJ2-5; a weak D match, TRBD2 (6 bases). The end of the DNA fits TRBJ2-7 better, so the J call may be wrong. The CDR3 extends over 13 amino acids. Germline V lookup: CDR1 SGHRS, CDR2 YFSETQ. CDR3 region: CASRGSREDEQYF. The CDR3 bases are TGCGCCAGCAGGGGGTCCAGGGAGGACGAGCAGTACTTC.

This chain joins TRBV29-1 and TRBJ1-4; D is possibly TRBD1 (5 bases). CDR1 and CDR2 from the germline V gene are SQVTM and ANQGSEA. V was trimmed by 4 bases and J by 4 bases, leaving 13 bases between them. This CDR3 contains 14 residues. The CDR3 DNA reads TGCAGCGTTGTCTCGGGGGGGATTAATGAAAAACTGTTTTTT. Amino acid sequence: CSVVSGGINEKLFF.

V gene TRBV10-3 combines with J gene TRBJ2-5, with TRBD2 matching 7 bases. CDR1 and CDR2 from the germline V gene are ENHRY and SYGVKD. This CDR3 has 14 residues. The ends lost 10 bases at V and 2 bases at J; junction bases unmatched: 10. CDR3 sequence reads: CASTPVGGQETQYF. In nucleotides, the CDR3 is TGTGCCAGCACCCCGGTGGGGGGGCAAGAGACCCAGTACTTC.

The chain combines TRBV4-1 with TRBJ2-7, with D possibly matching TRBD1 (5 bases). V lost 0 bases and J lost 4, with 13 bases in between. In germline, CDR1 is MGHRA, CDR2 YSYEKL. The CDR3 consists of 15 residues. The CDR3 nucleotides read TGCGCCAGCAGCCAAGACCCAGGGCGGAAATACGAGCAGTACTTC. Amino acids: CASSQDPGRKYEQYF.

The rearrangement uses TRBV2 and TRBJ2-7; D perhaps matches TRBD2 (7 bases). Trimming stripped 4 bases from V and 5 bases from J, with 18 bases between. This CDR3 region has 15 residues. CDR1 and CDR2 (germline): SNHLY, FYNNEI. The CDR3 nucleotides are TGTGCCAGCAGTGCGTGGCGGGGGCTCCGCCACGAGCAGTACTTC. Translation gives CASSAWRGLRHEQYF.

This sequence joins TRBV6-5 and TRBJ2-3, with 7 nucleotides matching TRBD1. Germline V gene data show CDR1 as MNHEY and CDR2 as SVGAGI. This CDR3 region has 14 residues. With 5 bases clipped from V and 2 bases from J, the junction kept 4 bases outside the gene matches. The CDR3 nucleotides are TGTGCCAGCAGTGACAGGGCCCTCACAGATACGCAGTATTTT. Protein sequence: CASSDRALTDTQYF.

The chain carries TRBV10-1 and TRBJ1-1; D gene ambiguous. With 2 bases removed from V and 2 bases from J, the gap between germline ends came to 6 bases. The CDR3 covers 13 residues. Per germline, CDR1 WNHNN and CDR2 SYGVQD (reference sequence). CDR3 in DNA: TGCGCCAGCAGTGAGCATCCAAACACTGAAGCTTTCTTT. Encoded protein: CASSEHPNTEAFF.

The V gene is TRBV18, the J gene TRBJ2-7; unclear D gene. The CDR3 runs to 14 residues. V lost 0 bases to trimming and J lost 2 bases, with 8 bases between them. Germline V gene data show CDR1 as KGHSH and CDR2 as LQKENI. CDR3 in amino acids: CASSPPMAAYEQYF. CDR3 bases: TGTGCCAGCTCACCACCCATGGCGGCCTACGAGCAGTACTTC.

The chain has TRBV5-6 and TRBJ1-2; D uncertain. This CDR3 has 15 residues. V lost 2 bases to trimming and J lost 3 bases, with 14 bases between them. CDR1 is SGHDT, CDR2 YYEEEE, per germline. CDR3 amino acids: CASSFPERRDYGYTF. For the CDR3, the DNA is TGTGCCAGCAGCTTCCCGGAAAGGCGGGACTATGGCTACACCTTC.

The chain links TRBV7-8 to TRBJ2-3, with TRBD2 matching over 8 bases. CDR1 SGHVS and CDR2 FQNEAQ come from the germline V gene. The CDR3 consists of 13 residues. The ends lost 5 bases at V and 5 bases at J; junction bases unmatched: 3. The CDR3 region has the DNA TGTGCCAGCAGCACTCGGGGGGGAGATACGCAGTATTTT. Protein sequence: CASSTRGGDTQYF.